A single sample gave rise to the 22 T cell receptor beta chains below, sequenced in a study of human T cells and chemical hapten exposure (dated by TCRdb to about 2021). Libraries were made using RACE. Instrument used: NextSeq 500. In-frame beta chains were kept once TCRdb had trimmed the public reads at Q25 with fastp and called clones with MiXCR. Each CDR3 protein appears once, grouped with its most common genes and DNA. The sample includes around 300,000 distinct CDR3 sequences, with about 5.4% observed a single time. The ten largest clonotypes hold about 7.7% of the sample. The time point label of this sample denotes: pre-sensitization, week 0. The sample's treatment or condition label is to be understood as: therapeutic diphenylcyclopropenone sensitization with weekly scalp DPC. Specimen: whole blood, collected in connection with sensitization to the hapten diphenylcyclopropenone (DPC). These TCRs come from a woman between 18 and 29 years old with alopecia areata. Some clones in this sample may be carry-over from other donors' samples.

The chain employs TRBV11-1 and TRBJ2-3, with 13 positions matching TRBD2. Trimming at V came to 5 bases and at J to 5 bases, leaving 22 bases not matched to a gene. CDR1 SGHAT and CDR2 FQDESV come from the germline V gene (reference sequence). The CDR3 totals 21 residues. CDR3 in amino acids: CASSLKRGLAGVSPSLDTQYF. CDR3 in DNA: TGTGCCAGCAGCCTAAAAAGAGGACTAGCGGGGGTCTCCCCTAGTCTAGATACGCAGTATTTT.

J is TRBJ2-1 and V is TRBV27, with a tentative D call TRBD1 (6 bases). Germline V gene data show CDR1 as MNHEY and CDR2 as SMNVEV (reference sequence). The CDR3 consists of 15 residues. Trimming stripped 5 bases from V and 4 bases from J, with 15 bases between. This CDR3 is CASSREQGRYNEQFF. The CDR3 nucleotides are TGTGCCAGCAGTCGAGAACAGGGACGGTACAATGAGCAGTTCTTC.

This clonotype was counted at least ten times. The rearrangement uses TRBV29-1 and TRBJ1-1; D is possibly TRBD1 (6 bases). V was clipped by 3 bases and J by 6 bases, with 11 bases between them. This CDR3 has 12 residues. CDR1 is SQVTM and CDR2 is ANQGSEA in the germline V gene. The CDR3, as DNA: TGCAGCGTTGATGAGGGGGGGGCTGAAGCTTTCTTT. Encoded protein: CSVDEGGAEAFF.

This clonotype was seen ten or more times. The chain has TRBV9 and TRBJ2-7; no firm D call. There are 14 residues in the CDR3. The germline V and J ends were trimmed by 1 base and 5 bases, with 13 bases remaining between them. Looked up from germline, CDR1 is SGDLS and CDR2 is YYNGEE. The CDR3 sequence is CASSVRASPHEQYF. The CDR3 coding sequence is TGTGCCAGCAGCGTAAGAGCATCCCCGCACGAGCAGTACTTC.

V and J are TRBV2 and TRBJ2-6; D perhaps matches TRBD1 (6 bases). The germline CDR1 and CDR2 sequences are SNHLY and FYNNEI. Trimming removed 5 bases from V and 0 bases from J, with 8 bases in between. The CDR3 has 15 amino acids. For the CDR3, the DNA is TGTGCCAGCAGTTGGACAGCCTCTGGGGCCAACGTCCTGACTTTC. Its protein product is CASSWTASGANVLTF.

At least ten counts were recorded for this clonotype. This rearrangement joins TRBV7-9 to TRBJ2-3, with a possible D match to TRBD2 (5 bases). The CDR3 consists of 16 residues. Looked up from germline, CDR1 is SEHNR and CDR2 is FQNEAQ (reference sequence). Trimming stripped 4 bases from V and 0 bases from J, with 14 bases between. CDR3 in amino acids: CASSSIDYPSTDTQYF. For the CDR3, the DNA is TGTGCCAGCAGCTCAATCGACTACCCCAGCACAGATACGCAGTATTTT.

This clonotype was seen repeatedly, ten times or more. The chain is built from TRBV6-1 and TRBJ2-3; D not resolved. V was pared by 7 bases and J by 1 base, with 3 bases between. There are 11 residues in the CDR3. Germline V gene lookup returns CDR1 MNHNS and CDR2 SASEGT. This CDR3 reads CASKRTDTQYF. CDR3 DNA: TGTGCCAGCAAGCGCACAGATACGCAGTATTTT.

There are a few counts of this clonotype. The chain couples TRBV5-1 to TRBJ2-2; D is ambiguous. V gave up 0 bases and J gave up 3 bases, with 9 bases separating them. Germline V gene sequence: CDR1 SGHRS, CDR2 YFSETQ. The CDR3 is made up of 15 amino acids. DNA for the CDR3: TGCGCCAGCAGCTTGGCCGGATCGGACACCGGGGAGCTGTTTTTT. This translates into CASSLAGSDTGELFF.

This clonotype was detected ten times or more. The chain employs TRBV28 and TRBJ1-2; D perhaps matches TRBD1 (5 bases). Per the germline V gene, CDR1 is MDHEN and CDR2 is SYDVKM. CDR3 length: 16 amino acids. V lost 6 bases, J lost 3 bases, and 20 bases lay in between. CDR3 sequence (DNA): TGTGCCAGCAGGCCTCGCGAGGGGAGGATCGACTATGGCTACACCTTC. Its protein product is CASRPREGRIDYGYTF.

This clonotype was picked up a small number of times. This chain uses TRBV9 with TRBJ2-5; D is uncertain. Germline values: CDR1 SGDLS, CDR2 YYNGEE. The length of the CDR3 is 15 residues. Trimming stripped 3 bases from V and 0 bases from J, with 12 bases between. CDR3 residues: CASSEVDGYQETQYF. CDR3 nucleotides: TGTGCCAGCAGCGAGGTCGACGGCTACCAAGAGACCCAGTACTTC.

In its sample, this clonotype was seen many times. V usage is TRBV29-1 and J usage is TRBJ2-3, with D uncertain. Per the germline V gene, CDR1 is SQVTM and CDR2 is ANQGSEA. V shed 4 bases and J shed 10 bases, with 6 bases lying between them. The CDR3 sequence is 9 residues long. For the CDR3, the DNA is TGCAGCGTTGCGAAGGCGCAGTATTTT. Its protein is CSVAKAQYF.

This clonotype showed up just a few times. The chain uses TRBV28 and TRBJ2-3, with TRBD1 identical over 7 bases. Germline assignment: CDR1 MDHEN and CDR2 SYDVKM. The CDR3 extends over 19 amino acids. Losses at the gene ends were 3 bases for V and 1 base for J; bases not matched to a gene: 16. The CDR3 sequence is CASSFVVPPGGKGTDTQYF. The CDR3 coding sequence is TGTGCCAGCAGTTTTGTCGTACCCCCAGGGGGTAAAGGCACAGATACGCAGTATTTT.

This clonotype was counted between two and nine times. Written as DNA, the CDR3 is TGTGCCAGCAGGGCTTTTCAGGGAAGAAACAATCAGCCCCAGCATTTT. Its protein is CASRAFQGRNNQPQHF. This chain joins TRBV6-1 and TRBJ1-5, with D possibly matching TRBD1 (5 bases). Trimming took 6 bases from V and 3 from J, leaving 18 bases between them. Germline assignment: CDR1 MNHNS and CDR2 SASEGT. The CDR3 totals 16 residues.

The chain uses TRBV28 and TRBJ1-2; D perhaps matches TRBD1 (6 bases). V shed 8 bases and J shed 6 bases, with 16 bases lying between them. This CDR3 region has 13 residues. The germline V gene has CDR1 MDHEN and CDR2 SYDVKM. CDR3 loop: CASGRDRGNGYTF. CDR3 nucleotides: TGTGCCAGCGGCCGAGATAGGGGGAATGGCTACACCTTC.

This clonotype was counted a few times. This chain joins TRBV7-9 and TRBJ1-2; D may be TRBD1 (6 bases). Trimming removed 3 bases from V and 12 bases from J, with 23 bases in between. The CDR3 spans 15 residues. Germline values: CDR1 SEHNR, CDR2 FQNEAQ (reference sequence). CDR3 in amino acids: CASSLTTIADKGDTF. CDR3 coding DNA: TGTGCCAGCAGCTTGACCACAATCGCTGATAAGGGGGACACCTTC.

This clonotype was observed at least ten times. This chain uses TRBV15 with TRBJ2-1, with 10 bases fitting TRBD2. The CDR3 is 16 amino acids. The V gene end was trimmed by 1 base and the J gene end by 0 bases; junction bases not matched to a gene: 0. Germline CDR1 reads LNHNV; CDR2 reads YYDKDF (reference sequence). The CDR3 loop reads CATSRASGGSYNEQFF. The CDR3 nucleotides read TGTGCCACCAGCAGAGCTAGCGGGGGCTCCTACAATGAGCAGTTCTTC.

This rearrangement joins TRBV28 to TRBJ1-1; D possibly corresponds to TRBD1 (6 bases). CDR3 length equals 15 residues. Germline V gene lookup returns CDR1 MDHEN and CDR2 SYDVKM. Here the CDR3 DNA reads TGTGGAGCAACGGCAGGGGCGAACATGAACACTGAAGCTTTCTTT. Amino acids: CGATAGANMNTEAFF. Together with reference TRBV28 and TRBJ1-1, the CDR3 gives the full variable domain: DVKVTQSSRYLVKRTGEKVFLECVQDMDHENMFWYRQDPGLGLRLIYFSYDVKMKEKGDIPEGYSVSREKKERFSLILESASTNQTSMYLCGATAGANMNTEAFFGQGTRLTVV.

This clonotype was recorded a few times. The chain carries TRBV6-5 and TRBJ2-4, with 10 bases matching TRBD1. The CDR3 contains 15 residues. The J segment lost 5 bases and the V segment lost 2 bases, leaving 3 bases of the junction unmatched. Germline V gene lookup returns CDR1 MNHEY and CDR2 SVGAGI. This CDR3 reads CASSYAGTGENIQYF. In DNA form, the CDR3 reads TGTGCCAGCAGTTACGCCGGGACAGGGGAAAACATTCAGTACTTC.

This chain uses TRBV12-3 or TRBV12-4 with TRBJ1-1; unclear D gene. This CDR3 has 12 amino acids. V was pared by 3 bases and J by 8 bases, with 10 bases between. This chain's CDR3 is CASSFEMIEAFF. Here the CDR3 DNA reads TGTGCCAGCAGTTTTGAGATGATAGAAGCTTTCTTT.

The CDR3 region has the DNA TGTGCCAGCAGTTTCGGGGACAGACTGATGAATCAGCCCCAGCATTTT. It is translated as CASSFGDRLMNQPQHF. The chain has TRBV28 and TRBJ1-5, with 7 bases that match TRBD1. The CDR3 sequence is 16 residues long. Germline trimming cut 3 bases from V and 4 bases from J; bases unmatched to any gene: 9. Germline V gene sequence: CDR1 MDHEN, CDR2 SYDVKM.

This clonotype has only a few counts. DNA for the CDR3: TGCAGTGCTAGAGCCCCGGGGACAGGGAATTCACCCCTCCACTTT. This encodes CSARAPGTGNSPLHF. The rearrangement links TRBV20-1 to TRBJ1-6; TRBD1 aligns across 9 bases. V lost 1 base, J lost 7 bases, and 5 bases stayed unmatched. Germline V lookup: CDR1 DFQATT, CDR2 SNEGSKA (reference sequence). The CDR3 is made up of 15 amino acids.

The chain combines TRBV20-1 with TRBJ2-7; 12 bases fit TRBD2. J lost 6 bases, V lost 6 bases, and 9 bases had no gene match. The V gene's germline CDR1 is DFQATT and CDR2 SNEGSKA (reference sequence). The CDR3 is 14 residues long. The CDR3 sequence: CSAGTTSGGPEQYF. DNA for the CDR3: TGCAGTGCAGGAACGACTAGCGGGGGACCCGAGCAGTACTTC.